The 8 T cell receptor beta chains below come from one sample, sequenced in a study of PD-L1 blockade in urothelial cancer. Clones were read by immunoSEQ multiplex PCR, and TCRdb kept only the in-frame ones, dropping some. The top ten clones hold around 3.2% of a sample with 100,000 to 150,000 clones, roughly 80% of them seen once. Indicated time point: pretreatment peripheral blood. The sequenced sample was PBMCs, obtained around atezolizumab (anti-PD-L1) treatment. The receptors come from a man aged 45 to 65 with urothelial cancer.

This chain connects TRBV6-5 to TRBJ1-6; no clear D. CDR1 is MNHEY, CDR2 SVGAGI, per germline. CDR3 length: 13 amino acids. The germline V and J ends were trimmed by 4 bases and 4 bases, with 5 bases remaining between them. Here the CDR3 DNA reads TGTGCCAGCAGTTCCTTTTATAATTCACCCCTCCACTTT. This codes for CASSSFYNSPLHF.

The chain's CDR3 is CASSPVRGENIQYF. Written as DNA, the CDR3 is TGTGCCAGCTCCCCTGTTAGAGGTGAAAACATTCAGTACTTC. This chain connects TRBV6-6 to TRBJ2-4; no clear D gene. Germline CDR1 reads MNHNY; CDR2 reads SVGAGI (reference sequence). Trimming left V 8 bases short and J 5 bases short, with 16 bases between. CDR3 length: 14 residues.

This clone was counted only a few times. The genes are TRBV7-9 and TRBJ1-4; D is undetermined. Trimming took off 2 bases at V and 8 bases at J, with 15 bases between the two ends. This CDR3 comprises 15 residues. Germline V lookup: CDR1 SEHNR, CDR2 FQNEAQ (reference sequence). The CDR3 bases are TGTGCCAGCAGCTTAAGCGGTGGGCATGGGGAAAAACTGTTTTTT. It translates to CASSLSGGHGEKLFF.

This sequence joins TRBV5-4 and TRBJ1-6, with TRBD1 matching over 9 bases. The V and J ends lost 1 base and 8 bases, in that order; junction bases with no gene match: 4. This CDR3 has 15 amino acids. The germline V gene encodes CDR1 SGHNT and CDR2 YYREEE (reference sequence). CDR3 residues: CASSLMRTGDSPLHF. CDR3 sequence (DNA): TGTGCCAGCAGCTTGATGCGGACAGGGGATTCACCCCTCCACTTT.

The chain recombines TRBV18 with TRBJ2-6, with 8 bases fitting TRBD1. Germline V gene lookup returns CDR1 KGHSH and CDR2 LQKENI. The CDR3 has 16 amino acids. The ends lost 6 bases at V and 1 base at J; junction bases unmatched: 5. This CDR3 is CASSTGQGSGANVLTF. CDR3 DNA sequence: TGTGCCAGCTCGACCGGACAGGGTTCTGGGGCCAACGTCCTGACTTTC.

This clone came up a few times. This chain connects TRBV5-1 to TRBJ2-7, with 12 bases identical to TRBD2. Germline trimming cut 0 bases from V and 3 bases from J; bases unmatched to any gene: 1. The CDR3 has 15 residues. The germline V gene has CDR1 SGHRS and CDR2 YFSETQ. CDR3 in amino acids: CASSLGTSGIYEQYF. CDR3 DNA: TGCGCCAGCAGCTTGGGGACTAGCGGGATCTACGAGCAGTACTTC. The whole variable domain, filled in from reference TRBV5-1 and TRBJ2-7, reads KAGVTQTPRYLIKTRGQQVTLSCSPISGHRSVSWYQQTPGQGLQFLFEYFSETQRNKGNFPGRFSGRQFSNSRSEMNVSTLELGDSALYLCASSLGTSGIYEQYFGPGTRLTVT.

Written as DNA, the CDR3 is TGCAGCGGCACCCGACTAGCGGGAGTGGCTGAGCAGTTCTTC. Translation: CSGTRLAGVAEQFF. This chain connects TRBV29-1 to TRBJ2-1; 12 nucleotides line up with TRBD2. CDR3 length: 14 residues. Looked up from germline, CDR1 is SQVTM and CDR2 is ANQGSEA. V shed 7 bases and J 9 bases; nucleotides not matched to a gene: 10.

In this sample, this clone turned up a few times. The chain carries TRBV13 and TRBJ1-2; D perhaps matches TRBD1 (6 bases). The CDR3 runs to 14 residues. Germline lookup yields CDR1 PRHDT and CDR2 FYEKMQ (reference sequence). Trimming pared 4 bases from V and 1 base from J, leaving 10 bases between. CDR3 bases: TGTGCCAGCAGCTCGGACAGTGTTAACTATGGCTACACCTTC. This translates into CASSSDSVNYGYTF.